This T cell receptor (beta chain) derives from a study of T cell responses to AZD1222 COVID-19 vaccine. Germline CDR1 is ENHRY and CDR2 is SYGVKD. This CDR3 spans 12 amino acids. V was trimmed by 2 bases and J by 3 bases, leaving 5 bases between them. The data were produced by immunoSEQ multiplex PCR, yet TCRdb's version contains in-frame clones alone and is incomplete. Of 77,000 or so clones in the sample, about nine tenths were seen once. Study-wide results and caveats: Regions 160-218 and 743-854 dominated among vaccine-associated CD4 TCRs spanning spike. Close to half of all spike-specific TCRs reportedly target regions of the variants that are unmutated. Donors were largely white British and mainly female; clonal diversity was possibly underestimated. Among those given AZD1222, only five or six were seropositive at baseline.

Of note for this clone: What it binds is not known.

The chain is built from TRBV10-3 and TRBJ2-7, with unresolved D. The sequencing used peripheral blood, collected on day 0 of AZD1222 vaccination. The clonotype was recovered from an adult in good health. The CDR3 sequence is CAISEGRYEQYF. In DNA, the CDR3 is TGTGCCATCAGTGAGGGCCGCTACGAGCAGTACTTC.